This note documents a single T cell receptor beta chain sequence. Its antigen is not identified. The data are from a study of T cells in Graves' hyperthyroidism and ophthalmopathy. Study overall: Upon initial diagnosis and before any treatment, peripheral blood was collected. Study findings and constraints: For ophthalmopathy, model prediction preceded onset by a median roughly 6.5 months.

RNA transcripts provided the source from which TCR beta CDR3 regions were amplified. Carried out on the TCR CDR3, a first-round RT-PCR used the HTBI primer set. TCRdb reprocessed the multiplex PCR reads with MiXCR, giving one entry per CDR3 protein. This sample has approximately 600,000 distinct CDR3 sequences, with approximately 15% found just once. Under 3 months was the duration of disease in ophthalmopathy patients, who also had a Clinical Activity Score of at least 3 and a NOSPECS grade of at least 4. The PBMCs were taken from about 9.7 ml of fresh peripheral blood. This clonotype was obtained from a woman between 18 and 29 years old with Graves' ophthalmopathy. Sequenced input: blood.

The CDR3 loop is CASSQVVGGGQPQHF. CDR3 bases: TGCGCCAGCAGCCAAGTTGTCGGGGGGGGTCAGCCCCAGCATTTT. The chain uses TRBV4-3 and TRBJ1-5, with D possibly being TRBD1 (5 bases). This CDR3 has 15 amino acids. CDR1 and CDR2 (germline): LGHNA, YSLEER. V gave up 1 base and J gave up 6 bases, with 13 bases separating them.